The count of the clone carrying this TCR beta chain is one. The data originate from a study of T-cell memory formation after mild COVID-19. Germline V CDR1 and CDR2: LGHNA, YSLEER. V was cut by 2 bases and J by 5 bases, with 12 bases left in between. The CDR3 covers 14 residues. Sample barcodes and UMIs were carried by the TCR alpha and TCR beta cDNA libraries that 5'RACE generated with constant-segment primers. Each CDR3 protein is one row after TCRdb ran MiXCR on the 5' RACE reads. The sample holds hundreds of thousands of distinct CDR3 sequences, about 15% seen once. This sequence was found in a man between 18 and 29 years old who had mild COVID-19 (a few samples of this study predate the infection). Cell type and time point are not known. Specimen: PBMCs or a T cell subset sorted from them (not recorded which). The J gene is TRBJ1-2, the V gene TRBV4-3; no reliable D call. The CDR3 protein is CASSQTRGSYGYTF. Here the CDR3 DNA reads TGCGCCAGCAGCCAAACAAGAGGGTCATATGGCTACACCTTC.